This T cell receptor (beta chain) originates from a study of cytomegalovirus exposure and HLA in healthy donors. This CDR3 is built from 11 residues. V shed 7 bases and J 15 bases; nucleotides not matched to a gene: 9. Germline V CDR1 and CDR2: WNHNN, SYGVQD (reference sequence). PCR amplification relied on 60 Vbeta primers (plus 13 Jbeta primers). Measured with immunoSEQ multiplex PCR; TCRdb has only the in-frame clones, and not every one. The sample has approximately 150,000 clones, 79% seen once; the top ten hold around 6.6%. This clone showed up just once. This receptor was identified in a man aged 45 to 65 in good health and CMV-seropositive. Sequencing used PBMCs. The chain is built from TRBV10-1 and TRBJ2-1; 7 bases agree with TRBD2. The chain's CDR3 is CASTSGGSRFF. The DNA of the CDR3 is TGCGCCAGCACGTCCGGGGGGAGTCGGTTCTTC.